The clone carrying this T cell receptor beta chain came up a few times. What it binds is not known. This record belongs to a study of cytomegalovirus exposure and HLA in healthy donors. Whole-study results and caveats: In a later analysis, common viral pathogens appeared linked to several of the most significant clusters. The likely explanation for a cluster of highly shared sequence variants was sequencing artifact.

A multiplex PCR was run with 60 Vbeta primers and 13 Jbeta primers. Some clones are missing from TCRdb's copy, which holds only in-frame ones; the method was immunoSEQ multiplex PCR. The profile shows over 100,000 clones, about 82% of them singletons. This CDR3 spans 13 amino acids. Germline CDR1 MNHEY, CDR2 SMNVEV (reference sequence). V lost 6 bases to trimming and J lost 6 bases, with 14 bases between them. Among the donors, all were healthy bone marrow donors. This clonotype originated in a female donor in good health and CMV-seropositive. This chain connects TRBV27 to TRBJ1-1; D perhaps matches TRBD1 (5 bases). The sequenced sample was PBMCs. Here the CDR3 DNA reads TGTGCCAGCAGCCCAGGGTTCTGGGCTGAAGCTTTCTTT. It specifies CASSPGFWAEAFF.